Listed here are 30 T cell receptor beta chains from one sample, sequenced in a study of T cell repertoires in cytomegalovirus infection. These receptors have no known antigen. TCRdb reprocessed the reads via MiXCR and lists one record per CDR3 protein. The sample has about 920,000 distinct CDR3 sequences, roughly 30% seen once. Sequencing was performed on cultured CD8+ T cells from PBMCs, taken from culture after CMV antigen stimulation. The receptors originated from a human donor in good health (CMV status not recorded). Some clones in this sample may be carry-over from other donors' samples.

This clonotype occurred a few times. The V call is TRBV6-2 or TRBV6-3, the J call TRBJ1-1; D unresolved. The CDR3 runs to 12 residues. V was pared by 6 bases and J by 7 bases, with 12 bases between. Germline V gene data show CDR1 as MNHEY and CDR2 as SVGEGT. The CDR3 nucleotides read TGTGCCAGCAGAGCGGACCGATTTGAAGCTTTCTTT. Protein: CASRADRFEAFF.

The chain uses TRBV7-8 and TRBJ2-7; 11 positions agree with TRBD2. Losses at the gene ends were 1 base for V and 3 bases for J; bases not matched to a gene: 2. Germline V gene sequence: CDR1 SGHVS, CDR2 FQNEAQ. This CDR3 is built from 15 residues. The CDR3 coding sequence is TGTGCCAGCAGCTTAGTAGCGGGGGGGGTCTACGAGCAGTACTTC. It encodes CASSLVAGGVYEQYF.

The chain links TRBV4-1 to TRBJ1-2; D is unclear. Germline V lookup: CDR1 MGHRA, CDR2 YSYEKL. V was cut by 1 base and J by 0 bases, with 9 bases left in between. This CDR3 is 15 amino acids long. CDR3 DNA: TGCGCCAGCAGCCAAGTGGACTTAGCTAACTATGGCTACACCTTC. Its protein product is CASSQVDLANYGYTF.

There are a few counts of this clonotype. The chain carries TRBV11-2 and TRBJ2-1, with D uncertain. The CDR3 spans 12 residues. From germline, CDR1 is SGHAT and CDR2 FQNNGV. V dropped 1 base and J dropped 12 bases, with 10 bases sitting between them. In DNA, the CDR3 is TGTGCCAGCAGCTTAGTAGGTACTGTGCAGTTCTTC. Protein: CASSLVGTVQFF.

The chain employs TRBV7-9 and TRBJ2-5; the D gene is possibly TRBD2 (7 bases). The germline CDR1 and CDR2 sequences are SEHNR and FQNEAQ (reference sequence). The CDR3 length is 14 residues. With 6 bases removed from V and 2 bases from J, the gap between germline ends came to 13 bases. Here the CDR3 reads CASRGGGGQETQYF. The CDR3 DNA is TGTGCCAGCAGGGGAGGGGGGGGTCAAGAGACCCAGTACTTC.

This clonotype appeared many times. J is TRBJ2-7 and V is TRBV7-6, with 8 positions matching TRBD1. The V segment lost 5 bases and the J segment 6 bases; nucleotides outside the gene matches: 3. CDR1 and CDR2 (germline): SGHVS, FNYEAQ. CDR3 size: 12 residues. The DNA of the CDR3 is TGTGCCAGCAGCCCCGGGACAGGCGAGCAGTACGTC. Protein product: CASSPGTGEQYV.

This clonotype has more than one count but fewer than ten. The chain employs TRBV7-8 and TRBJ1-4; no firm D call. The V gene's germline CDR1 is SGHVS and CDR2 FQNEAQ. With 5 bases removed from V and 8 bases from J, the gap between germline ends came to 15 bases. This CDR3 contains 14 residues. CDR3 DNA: TGTGCCAGCAGCCCTTACGGCGGGCGGGAAAAACTGTTTTTT. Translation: CASSPYGGREKLFF.

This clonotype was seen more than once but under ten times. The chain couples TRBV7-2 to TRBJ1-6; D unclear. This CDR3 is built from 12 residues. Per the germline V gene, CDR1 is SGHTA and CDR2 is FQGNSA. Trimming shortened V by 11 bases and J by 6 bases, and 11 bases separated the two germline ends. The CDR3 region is CAGGFLNSPLHF. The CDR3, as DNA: TGTGCCGGCGGGTTCCTTAATTCACCCCTCCACTTT.

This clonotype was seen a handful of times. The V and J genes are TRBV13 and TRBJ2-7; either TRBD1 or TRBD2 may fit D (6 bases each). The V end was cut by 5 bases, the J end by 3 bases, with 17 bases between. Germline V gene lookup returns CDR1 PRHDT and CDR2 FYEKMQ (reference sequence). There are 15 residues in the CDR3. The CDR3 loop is CASSPPRDTNYEQYF. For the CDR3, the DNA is TGTGCCAGCAGCCCGCCGCGGGACACCAACTACGAGCAGTACTTC.

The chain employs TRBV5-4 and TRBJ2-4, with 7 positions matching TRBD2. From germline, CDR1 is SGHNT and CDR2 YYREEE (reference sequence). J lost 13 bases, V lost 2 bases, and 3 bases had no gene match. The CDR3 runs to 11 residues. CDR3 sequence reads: CASSFGLEQYF. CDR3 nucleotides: TGTGCCAGCAGCTTCGGACTAGAACAGTACTTC.

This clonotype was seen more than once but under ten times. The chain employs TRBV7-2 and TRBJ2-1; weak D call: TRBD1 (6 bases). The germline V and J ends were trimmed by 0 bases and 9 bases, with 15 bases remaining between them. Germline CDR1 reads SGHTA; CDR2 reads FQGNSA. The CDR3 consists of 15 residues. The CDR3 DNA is TGTGCCAGCAGCTTAGCGGATACAGGGACGCGTGAGCAGTTCTTC. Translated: CASSLADTGTREQFF.

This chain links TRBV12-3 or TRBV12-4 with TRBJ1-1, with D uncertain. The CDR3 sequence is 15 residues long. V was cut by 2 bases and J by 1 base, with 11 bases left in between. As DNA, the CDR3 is TGTGCCAGCAGTTTATGGAGGGTTCGGAACACTGAAGCTTTCTTT. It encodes CASSLWRVRNTEAFF.

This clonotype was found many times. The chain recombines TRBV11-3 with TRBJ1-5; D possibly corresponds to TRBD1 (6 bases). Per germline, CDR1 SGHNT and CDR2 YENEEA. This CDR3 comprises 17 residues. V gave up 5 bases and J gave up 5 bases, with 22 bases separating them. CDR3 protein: CASSRISEEGVDQPQHF. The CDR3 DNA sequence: TGTGCCAGCAGCCGTATATCGGAAGAGGGGGTGGATCAGCCCCAGCATTTT. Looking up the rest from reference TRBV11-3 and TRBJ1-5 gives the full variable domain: EAGVVQSPRYKIIEKKQPVAFWCNPISGHNTLYWYLQNLGQGPELLIRYENEEAVDDSQLPKDRFSAERLKGVDSTLKIQPAELGDSAVYLCASSRISEEGVDQPQHFGDGTRLSIL.

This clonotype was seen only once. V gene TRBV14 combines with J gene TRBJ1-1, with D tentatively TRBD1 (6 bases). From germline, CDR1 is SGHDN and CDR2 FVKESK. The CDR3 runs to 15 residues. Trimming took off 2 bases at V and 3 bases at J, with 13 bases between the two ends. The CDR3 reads CASSQPGHGDTEAFF. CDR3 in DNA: TGTGCCAGCAGCCAACCGGGACACGGCGACACTGAAGCTTTCTTT.

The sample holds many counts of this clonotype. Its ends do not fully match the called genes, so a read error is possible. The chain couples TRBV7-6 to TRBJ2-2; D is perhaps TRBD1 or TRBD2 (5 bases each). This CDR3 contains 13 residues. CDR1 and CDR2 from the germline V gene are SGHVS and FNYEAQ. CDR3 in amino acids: CASSLGPAGELFF. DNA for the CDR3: TGTGCTAGCAGCTTGGGACCGGCCGGGGAGCTGTTTTTT.

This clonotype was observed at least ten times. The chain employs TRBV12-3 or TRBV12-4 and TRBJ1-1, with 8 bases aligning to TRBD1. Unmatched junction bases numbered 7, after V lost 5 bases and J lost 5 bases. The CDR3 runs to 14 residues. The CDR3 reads CASSDRGWGTEAFF. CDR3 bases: TGTGCCAGCAGTGACAGGGGTTGGGGGACTGAAGCTTTCTTT.

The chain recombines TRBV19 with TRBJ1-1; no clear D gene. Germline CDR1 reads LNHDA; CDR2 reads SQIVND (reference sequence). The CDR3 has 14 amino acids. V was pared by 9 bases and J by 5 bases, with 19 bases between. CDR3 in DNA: TGTGCCAGCTCTTGGGCCTACGAGGAGACTGAAGCTTTCTTT. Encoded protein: CASSWAYEETEAFF.

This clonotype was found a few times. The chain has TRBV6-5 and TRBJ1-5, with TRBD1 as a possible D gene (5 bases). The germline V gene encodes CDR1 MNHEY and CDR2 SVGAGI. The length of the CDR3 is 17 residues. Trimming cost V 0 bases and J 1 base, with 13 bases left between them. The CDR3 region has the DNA TGTGCCAGCAGTTACTCGAATCAACGGGGCAGCAATCAGCCCCAGCATTTT. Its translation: CASSYSNQRGSNQPQHF.

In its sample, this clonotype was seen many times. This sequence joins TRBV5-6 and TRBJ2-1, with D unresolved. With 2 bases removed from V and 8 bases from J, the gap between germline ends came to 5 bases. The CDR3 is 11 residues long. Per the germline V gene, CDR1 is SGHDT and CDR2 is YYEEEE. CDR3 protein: CASSLDHEQFF. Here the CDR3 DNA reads TGTGCCAGCAGCTTAGACCATGAGCAGTTCTTC.

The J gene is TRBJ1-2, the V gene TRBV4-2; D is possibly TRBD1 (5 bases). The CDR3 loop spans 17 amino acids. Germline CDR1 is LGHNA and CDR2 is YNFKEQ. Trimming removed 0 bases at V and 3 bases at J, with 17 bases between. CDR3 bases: TGTGCCAGCAGCCAAGAAAGTGGCGGGATGGGGCACTATGGCTACACCTTC. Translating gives CASSQESGGMGHYGYTF.

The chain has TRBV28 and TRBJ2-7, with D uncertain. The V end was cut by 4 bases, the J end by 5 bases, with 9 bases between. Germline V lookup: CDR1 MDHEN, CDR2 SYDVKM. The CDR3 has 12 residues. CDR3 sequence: CASSSVAHEQYV. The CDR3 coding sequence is TGTGCCAGCAGTTCCGTCGCCCACGAGCAGTACGTC.

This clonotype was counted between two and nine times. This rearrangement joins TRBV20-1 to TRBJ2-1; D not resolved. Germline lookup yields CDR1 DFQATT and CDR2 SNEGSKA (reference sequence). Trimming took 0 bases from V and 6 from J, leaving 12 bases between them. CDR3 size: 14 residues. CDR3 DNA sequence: TGCAGTGCTAGAGATAGCAACCCACCCAATGAGCAGTTCTTC. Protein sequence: CSARDSNPPNEQFF.

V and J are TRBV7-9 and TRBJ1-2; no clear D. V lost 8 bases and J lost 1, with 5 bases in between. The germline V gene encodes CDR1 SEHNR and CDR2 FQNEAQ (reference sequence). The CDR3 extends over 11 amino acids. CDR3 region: CASPDNYGYTF. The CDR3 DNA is TGTGCCAGCCCCGATAACTATGGCTACACCTTC.

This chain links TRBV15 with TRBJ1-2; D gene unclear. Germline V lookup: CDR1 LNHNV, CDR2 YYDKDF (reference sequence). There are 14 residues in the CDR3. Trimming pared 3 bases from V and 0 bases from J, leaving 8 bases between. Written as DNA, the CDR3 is TGTGCCACCAGCAGCGGCAGGACTAACTATGGCTACACCTTC. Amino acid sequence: CATSSGRTNYGYTF.

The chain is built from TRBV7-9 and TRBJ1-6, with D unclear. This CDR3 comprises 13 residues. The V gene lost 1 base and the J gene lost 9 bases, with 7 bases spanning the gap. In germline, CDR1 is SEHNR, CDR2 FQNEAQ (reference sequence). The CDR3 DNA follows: TGTGCCAGCAGCTTAGGGGGAGCTTCACCCCTCCACTTT. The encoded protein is CASSLGGASPLHF.

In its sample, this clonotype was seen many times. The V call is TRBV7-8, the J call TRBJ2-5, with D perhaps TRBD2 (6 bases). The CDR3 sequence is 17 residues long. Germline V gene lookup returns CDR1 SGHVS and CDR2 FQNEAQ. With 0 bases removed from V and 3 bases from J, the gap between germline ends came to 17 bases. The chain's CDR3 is CASSLAEGPSGEETQYF. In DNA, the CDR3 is TGTGCCAGCAGCTTAGCGGAGGGGCCCTCTGGGGAAGAGACCCAGTACTTC.

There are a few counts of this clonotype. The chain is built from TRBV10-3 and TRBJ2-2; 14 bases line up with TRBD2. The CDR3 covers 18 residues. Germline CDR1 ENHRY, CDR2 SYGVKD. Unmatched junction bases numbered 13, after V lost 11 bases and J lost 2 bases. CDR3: CASGLAGEPGGNTGELFF. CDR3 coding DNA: TGTGCCTCGGGACTAGCGGGGGAACCGGGGGGTAACACCGGGGAGCTGTTTTTT.

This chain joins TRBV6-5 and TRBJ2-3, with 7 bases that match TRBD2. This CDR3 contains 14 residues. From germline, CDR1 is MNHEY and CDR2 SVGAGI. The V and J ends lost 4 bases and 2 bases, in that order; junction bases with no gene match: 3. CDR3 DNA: TGTGCCAGCAGTTCCGGACTAGTCACAGATACGCAGTATTTT. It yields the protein CASSSGLVTDTQYF.

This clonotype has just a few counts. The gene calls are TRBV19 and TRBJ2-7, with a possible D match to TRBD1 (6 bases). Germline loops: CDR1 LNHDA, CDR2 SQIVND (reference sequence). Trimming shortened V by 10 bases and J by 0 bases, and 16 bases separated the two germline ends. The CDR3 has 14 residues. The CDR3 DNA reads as TGTGCCACCGGAGACAGGAGTTACTCCTACGAGCAGTACTTC. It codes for CATGDRSYSYEQYF.

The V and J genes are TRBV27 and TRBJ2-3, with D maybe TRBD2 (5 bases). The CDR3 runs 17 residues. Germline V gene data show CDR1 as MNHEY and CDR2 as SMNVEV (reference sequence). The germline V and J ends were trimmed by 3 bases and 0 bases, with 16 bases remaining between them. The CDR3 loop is CASSFLSLEDSTDTQYF. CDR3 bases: TGTGCCAGCAGTTTTTTAAGTCTGGAGGATAGCACAGATACGCAGTATTTT.